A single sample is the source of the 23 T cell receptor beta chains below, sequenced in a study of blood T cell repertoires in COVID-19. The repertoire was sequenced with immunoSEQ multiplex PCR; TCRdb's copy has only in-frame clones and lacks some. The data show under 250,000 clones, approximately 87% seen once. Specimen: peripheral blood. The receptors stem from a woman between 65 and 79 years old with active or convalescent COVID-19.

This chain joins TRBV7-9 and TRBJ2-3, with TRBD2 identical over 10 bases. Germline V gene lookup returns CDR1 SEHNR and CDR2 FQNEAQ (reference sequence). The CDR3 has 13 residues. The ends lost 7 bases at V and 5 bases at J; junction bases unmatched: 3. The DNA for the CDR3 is TGTGCCAGCACCGGACTAGCGGTAGATACGCAGTATTTT. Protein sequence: CASTGLAVDTQYF.

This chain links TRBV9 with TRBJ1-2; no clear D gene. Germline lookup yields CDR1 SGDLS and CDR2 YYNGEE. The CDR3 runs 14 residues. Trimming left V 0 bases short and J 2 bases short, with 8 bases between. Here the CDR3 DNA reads TGTGCCAGCAGCGTAGCTCCTGAGAACTATGGCTACACCTTC. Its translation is CASSVAPENYGYTF.

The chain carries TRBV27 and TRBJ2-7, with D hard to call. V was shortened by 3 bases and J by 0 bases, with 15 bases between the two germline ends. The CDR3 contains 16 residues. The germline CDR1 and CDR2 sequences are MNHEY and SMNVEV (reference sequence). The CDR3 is CASSFGPSWSSYEQYF. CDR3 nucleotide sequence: TGTGCCAGCAGTTTTGGCCCGTCCTGGAGCTCCTACGAGCAGTACTTC.

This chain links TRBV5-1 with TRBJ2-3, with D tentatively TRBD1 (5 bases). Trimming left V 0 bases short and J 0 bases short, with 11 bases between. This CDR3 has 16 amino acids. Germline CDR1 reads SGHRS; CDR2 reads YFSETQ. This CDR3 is CASSLGRGQSTDTQYF. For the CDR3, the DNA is TGCGCCAGCAGCTTGGGAAGGGGCCAAAGCACAGATACGCAGTATTTT. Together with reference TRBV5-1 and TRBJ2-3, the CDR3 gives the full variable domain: KAGVTQTPRYLIKTRGQQVTLSCSPISGHRSVSWYQQTPGQGLQFLFEYFSETQRNKGNFPGRFSGRQFSNSRSEMNVSTLELGDSALYLCASSLGRGQSTDTQYFGPGTRLTVL.

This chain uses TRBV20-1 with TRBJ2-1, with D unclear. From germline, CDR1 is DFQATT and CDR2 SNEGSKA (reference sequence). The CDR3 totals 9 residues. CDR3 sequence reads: CSLGREQFF. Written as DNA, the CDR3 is TGCAGCCTAGGTCGAGAGCAGTTCTTC.

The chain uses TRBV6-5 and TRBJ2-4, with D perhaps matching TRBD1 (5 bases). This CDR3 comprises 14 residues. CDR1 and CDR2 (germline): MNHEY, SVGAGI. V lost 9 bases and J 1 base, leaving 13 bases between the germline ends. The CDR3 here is CASTPRAAKNIQYF. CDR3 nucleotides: TGTGCCAGTACCCCCAGGGCGGCCAAAAACATTCAGTACTTC.

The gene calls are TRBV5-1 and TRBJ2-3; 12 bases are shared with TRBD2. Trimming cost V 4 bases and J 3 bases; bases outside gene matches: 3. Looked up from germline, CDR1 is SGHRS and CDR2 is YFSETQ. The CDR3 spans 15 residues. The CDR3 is CASSEGLAGTDTQYF. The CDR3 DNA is TGCGCCAGCAGCGAAGGACTAGCGGGGACAGATACGCAGTATTTT.

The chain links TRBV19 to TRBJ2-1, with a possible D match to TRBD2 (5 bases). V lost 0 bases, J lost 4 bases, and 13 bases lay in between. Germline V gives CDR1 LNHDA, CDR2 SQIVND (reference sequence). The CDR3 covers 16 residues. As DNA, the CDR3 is TGTGCCAGTAGTATAGATCGGAGACTACCTTACAATGAGCAGTTCTTC. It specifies CASSIDRRLPYNEQFF.

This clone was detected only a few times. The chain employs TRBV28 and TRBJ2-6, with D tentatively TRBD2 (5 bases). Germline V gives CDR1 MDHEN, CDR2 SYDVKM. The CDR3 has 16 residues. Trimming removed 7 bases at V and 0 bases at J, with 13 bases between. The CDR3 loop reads CASTRLGSSGANVLTF. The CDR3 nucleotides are TGTGCCAGCACGCGCCTAGGGAGCTCTGGGGCCAACGTCCTGACTTTC. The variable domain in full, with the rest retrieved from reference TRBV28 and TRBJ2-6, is DVKVTQSSRYLVKRTGEKVFLECVQDMDHENMFWYRQDPGLGLRLIYFSYDVKMKEKGDIPEGYSVSREKKERFSLILESASTNQTSMYLCASTRLGSSGANVLTFGAGSRLTVL.

CDR3 residues: CASSLRGQASGNTIYF. The CDR3 nucleotides read TGTGCCAGCTCACTGCGAGGACAGGCGTCTGGAAACACCATATATTTT. This chain uses TRBV18 with TRBJ1-3; 7 nucleotides agree with TRBD1. J was trimmed by 1 base and V by 4 bases; bases with no gene match: 7. This CDR3 has 16 amino acids. CDR1 KGHSH and CDR2 LQKENI come from the germline V gene.

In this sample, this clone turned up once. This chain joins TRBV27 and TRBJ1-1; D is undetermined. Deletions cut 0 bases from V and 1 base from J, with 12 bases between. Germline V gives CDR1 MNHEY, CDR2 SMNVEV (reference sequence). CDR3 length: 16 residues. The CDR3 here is CASSLSRLHPNTEAFF. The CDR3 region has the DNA TGTGCCAGCAGTTTATCGAGACTCCATCCGAACACTGAAGCTTTCTTT.

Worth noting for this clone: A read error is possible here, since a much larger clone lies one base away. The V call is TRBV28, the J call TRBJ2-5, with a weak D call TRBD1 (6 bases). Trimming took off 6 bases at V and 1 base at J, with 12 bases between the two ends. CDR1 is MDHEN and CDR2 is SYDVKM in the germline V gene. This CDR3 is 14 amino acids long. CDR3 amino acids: CASSPGQIQETQYF. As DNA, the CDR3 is TGTGCCAGCAGCCCTGGACAGATCCAAGAGACCCAGTACTTC.

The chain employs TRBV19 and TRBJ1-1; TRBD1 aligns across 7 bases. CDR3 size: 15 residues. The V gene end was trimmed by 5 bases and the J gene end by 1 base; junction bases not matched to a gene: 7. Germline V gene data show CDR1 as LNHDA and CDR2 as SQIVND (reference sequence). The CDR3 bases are TGTGCCAGTAGTCCGAGGGACAGTTCGAACACTGAAGCTTTCTTT. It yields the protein CASSPRDSSNTEAFF.

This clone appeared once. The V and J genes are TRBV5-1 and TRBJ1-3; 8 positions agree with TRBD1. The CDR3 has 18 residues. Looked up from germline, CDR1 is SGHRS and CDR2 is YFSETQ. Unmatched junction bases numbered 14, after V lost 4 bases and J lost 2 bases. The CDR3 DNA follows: TGCGCCAGCAGCGTGGCCCCAGGGGGCGGAATGACTGGAAACACCATATATTTT. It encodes CASSVAPGGGMTGNTIYF.

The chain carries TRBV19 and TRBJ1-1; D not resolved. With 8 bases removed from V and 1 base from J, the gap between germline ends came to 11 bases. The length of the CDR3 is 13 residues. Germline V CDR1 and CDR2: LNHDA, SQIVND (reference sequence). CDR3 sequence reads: CASSISGNTEAFF. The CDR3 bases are TGTGCCAGTTCAATTTCGGGGAACACTGAAGCTTTCTTT.

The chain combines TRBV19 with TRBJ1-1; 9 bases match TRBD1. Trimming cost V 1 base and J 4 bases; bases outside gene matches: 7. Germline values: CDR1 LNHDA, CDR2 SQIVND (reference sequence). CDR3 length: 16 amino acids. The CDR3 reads CASSIAPGQGSTEAFF. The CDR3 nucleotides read TGTGCCAGTAGTATAGCGCCTGGACAGGGGTCCACTGAAGCTTTCTTT.

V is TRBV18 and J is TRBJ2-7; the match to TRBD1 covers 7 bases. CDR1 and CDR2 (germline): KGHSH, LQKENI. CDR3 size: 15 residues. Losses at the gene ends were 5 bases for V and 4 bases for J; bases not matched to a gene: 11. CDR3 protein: CASSREQGLGYEQYF. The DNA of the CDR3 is TGTGCCAGCTCAAGGGAACAGGGGTTGGGGTACGAGCAGTACTTC.

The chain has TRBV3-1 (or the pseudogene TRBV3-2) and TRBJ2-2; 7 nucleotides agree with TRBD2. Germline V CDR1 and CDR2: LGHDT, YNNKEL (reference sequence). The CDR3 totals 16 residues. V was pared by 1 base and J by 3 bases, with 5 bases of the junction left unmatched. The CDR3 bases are TGTGCCAGCAGCCAAGGTCTAGCGGAGCACACCGGGGAGCTGTTTTTT. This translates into CASSQGLAEHTGELFF.

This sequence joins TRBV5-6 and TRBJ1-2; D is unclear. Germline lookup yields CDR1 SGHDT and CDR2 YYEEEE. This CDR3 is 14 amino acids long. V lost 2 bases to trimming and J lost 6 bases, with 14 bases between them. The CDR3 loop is CASSLFGRSDGYTF. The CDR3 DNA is TGTGCCAGCAGCTTATTCGGTCGTTCGGATGGCTACACCTTC.

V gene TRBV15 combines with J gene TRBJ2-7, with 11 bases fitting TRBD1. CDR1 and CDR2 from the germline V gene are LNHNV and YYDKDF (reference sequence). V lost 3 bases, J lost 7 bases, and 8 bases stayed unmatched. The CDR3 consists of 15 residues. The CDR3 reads CATSRGQGEVGEQYF. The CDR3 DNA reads TGTGCCACCAGCAGGGGACAGGGGGAAGTGGGGGAGCAGTACTTC.

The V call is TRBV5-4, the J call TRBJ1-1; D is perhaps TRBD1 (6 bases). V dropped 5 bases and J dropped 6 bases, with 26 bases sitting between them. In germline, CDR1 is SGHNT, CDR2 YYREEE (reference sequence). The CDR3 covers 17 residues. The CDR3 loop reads CASRDIPGGASTPEAFF. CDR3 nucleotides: TGTGCCAGCAGAGACATCCCGGGGGGCGCCTCGACACCTGAAGCTTTCTTT. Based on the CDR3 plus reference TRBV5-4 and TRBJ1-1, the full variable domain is ETGVTQSPTHLIKTRGQQVTLRCSSQSGHNTVSWYQQALGQGPQFIFQYYREEENGRGNFPPRFSGLQFPNYSSELNVNALELDDSALYLCASRDIPGGASTPEAFFGQGTRLTVV.

In DNA, the CDR3 is TGCGCCAGCAGCTATTACGGCTCTGGGGCCAACGTCCTGACTTTC. Encoded protein: CASSYYGSGANVLTF. V usage is TRBV5-1 and J usage is TRBJ2-6; no reliable D call. This CDR3 has 15 residues. The germline V gene encodes CDR1 SGHRS and CDR2 YFSETQ. V was shortened by 3 bases and J by 0 bases, with 7 bases between the two germline ends.

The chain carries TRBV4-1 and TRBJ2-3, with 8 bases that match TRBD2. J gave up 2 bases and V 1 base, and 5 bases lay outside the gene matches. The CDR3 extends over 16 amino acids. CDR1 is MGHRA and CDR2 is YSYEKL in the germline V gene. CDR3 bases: TGCGCCAGCAGCCAAGGTCCGGGGGGGCCCACAGATACGCAGTATTTT. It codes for CASSQGPGGPTDTQYF.